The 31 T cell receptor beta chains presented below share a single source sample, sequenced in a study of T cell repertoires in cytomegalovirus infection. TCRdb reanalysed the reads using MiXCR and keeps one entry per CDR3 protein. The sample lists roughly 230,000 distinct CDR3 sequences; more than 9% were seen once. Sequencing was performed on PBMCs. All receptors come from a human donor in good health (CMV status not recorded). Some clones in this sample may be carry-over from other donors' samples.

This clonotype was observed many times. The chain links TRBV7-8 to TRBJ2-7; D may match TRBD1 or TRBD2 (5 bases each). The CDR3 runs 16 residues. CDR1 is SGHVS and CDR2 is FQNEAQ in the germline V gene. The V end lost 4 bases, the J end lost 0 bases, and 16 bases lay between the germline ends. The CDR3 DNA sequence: TGTGCCAGCAGCTCCGGACCGGGGACGGACTCCTACGAGCAGTACTTC. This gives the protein CASSSGPGTDSYEQYF.

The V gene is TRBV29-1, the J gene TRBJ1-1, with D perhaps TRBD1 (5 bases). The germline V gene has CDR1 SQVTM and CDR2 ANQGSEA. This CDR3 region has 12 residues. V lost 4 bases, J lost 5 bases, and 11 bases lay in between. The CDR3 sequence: CSVGDAGTEAFF. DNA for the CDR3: TGCAGCGTTGGGGACGCGGGAACTGAAGCTTTCTTT.

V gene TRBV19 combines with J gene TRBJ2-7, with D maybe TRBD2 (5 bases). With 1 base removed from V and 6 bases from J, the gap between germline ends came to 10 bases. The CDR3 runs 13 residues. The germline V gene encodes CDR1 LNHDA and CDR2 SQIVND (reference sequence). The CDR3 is CASSIVGSTEQYF. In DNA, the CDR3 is TGTGCCAGTAGTATAGTGGGGAGCACCGAGCAGTACTTC.

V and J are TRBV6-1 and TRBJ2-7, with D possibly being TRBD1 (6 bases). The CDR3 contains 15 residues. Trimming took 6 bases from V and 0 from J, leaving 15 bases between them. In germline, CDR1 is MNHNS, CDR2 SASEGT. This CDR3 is CASSEQGLSSYEQYF. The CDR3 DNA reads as TGTGCCAGCAGCGAACAGGGCTTAAGCTCCTACGAGCAGTACTTC.

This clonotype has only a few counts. The CDR3 reads CATSRVRTAEAFF. For the CDR3, the DNA is TGTGCCACCAGCAGAGTGAGGACGGCTGAAGCTTTCTTT. The rearrangement uses TRBV15 and TRBJ1-1; D is unclear. Germline V gene lookup returns CDR1 LNHNV and CDR2 YYDKDF (reference sequence). This CDR3 comprises 13 residues. V dropped 1 base and J dropped 6 bases, with 9 bases sitting between them.

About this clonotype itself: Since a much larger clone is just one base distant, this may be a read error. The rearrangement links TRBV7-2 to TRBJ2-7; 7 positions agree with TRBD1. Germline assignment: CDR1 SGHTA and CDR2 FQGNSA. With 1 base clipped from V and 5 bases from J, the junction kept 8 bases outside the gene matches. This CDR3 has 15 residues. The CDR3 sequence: CASSLGLGGKHEQYF. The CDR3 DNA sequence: TGTGCCAGCAGCTTAGGGCTAGGGGGCAAGCACGAGCAGTACTTC.

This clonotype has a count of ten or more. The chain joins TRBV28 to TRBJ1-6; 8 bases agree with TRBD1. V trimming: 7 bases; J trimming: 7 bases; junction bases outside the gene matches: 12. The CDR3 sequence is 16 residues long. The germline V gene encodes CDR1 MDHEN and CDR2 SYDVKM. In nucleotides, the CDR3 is TGTGCCAGCATCCACTCTAAGGACAGGGAAAATTCACCCCTCCACTTT. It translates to CASIHSKDRENSPLHF.

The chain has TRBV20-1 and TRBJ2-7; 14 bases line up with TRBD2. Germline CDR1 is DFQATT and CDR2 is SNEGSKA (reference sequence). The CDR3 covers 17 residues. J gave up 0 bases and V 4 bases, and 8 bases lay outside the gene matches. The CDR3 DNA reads TGCAGTGCTACTCCGGGACTAGCGGGAGCGGGCTCCTACGAGCAGTACTTC. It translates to CSATPGLAGAGSYEQYF.

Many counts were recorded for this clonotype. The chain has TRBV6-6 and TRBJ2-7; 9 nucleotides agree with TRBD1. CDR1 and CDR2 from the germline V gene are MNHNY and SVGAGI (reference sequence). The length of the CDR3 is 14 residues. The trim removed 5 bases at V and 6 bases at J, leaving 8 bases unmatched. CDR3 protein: CASSPRTGVTEQYF. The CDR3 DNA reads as TGTGCCAGCAGTCCTCGGACAGGGGTAACCGAGCAGTACTTC.

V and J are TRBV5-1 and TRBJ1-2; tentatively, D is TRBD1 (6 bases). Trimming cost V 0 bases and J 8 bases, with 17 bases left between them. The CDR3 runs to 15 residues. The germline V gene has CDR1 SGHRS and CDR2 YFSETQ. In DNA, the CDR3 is TGCGCCAGCAGCTTGGACAGGGATTTGATGTACGGCTACACCTTC. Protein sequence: CASSLDRDLMYGYTF.

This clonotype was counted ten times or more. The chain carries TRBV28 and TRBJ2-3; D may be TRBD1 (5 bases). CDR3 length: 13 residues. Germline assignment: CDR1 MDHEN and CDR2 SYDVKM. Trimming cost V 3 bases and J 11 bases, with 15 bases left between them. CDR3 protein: CASSLGPLNGQYF. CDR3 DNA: TGTGCCAGCAGTTTGGGGCCGTTAAACGGGCAGTATTTT.

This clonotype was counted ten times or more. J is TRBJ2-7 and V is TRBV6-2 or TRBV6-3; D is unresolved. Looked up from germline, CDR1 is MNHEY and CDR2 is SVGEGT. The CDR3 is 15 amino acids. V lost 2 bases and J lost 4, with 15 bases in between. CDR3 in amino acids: CASSYDGPRPYEQYF. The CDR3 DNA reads TGTGCCAGCAGTTACGACGGGCCAAGGCCTTACGAGCAGTACTTC.

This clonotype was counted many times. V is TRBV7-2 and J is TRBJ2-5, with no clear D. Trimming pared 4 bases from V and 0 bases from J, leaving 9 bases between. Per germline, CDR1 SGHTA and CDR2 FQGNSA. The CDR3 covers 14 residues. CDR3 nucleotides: TGTGCCAGCAGCTCTGAACTGTACCAAGAGACCCAGTACTTC. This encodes CASSSELYQETQYF.

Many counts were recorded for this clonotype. CDR3 amino acids: CASSLRGVGDIQYF. The CDR3, as DNA: TGTGCCAGCAGCTTAAGAGGGGTTGGGGACATTCAGTACTTC. The genes are TRBV7-9 and TRBJ2-4; either TRBD1 or TRBD2 may fit D (5 bases each). This CDR3 is built from 14 residues. Looked up from germline, CDR1 is SEHNR and CDR2 is FQNEAQ (reference sequence). With 2 bases removed from V and 8 bases from J, the gap between germline ends came to 13 bases.

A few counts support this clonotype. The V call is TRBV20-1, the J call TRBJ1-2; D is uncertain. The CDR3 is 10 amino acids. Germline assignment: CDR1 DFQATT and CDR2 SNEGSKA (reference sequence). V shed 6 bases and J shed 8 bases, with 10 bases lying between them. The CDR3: CSAPDPGYTF. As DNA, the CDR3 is TGCAGTGCCCCGGACCCGGGCTACACCTTC.

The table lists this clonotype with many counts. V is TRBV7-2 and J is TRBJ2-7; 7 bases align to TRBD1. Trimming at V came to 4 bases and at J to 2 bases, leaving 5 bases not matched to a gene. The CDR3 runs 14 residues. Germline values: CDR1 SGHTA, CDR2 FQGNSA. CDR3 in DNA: TGTGCCAGCAGCTCTTTGGACAGGCCCTACGAGCAGTACTTC. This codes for CASSSLDRPYEQYF. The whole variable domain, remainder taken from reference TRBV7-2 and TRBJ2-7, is GAGVSQSPSNKVTEKGKDVELRCDPISGHTALYWYRQSLGQGLEFLIYFQGNSAPDKSGLPSDRFSAERTGGSVSTLTIQRTQQEDSAVYLCASSSLDRPYEQYFGPGTRLTVT.

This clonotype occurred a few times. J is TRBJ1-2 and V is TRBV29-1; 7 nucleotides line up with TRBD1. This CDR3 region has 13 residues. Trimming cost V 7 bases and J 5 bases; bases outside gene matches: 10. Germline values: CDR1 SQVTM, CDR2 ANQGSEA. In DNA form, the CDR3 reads TGCAGCGCGGGGGCAGGGGGAGGGTATGGCTACACCTTC. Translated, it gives CSAGAGGGYGYTF.

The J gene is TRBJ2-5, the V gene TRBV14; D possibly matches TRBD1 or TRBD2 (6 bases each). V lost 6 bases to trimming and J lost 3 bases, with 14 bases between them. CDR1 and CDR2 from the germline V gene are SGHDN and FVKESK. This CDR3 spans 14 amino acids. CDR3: CASSSGAGEETQYF. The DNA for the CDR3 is TGTGCCAGCAGTTCGGGGGCAGGGGAAGAGACCCAGTACTTC. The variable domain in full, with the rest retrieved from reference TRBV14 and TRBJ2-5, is EAGVTQFPSHSVIEKGQTVTLRCDPISGHDNLYWYRRVMGKEIKFLLHFVKESKQDESGMPNNRFLAERTGGTYSTLKVQPAELEDSGVYFCASSSGAGEETQYFGPGTRLLVL.

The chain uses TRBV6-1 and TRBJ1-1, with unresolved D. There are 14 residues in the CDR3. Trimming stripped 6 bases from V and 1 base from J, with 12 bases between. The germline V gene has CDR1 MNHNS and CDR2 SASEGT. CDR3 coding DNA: TGTGCCAGCAGCCCAATCCGGGGGAACACTGAAGCTTTCTTT. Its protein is CASSPIRGNTEAFF.

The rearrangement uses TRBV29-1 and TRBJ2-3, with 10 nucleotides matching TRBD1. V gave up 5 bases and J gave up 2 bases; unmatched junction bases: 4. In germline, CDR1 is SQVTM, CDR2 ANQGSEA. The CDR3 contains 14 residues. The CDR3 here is CSVSGTGVTDTQYF. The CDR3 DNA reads TGCAGCGTTTCCGGGACAGGGGTCACAGATACGCAGTATTTT.

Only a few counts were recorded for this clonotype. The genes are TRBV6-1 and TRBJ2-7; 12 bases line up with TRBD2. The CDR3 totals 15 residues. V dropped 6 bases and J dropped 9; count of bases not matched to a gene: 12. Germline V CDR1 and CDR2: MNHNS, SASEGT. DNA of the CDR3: TGTGCCAGCAGCGAGACTAGCGGGAGAATAGTGGCGCAGTACTTC. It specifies CASSETSGRIVAQYF.

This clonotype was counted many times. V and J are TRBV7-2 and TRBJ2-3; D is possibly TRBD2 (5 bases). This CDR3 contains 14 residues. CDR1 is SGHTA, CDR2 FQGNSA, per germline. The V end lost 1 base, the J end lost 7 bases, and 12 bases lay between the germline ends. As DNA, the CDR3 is TGTGCCAGCAGCTTAGGGTCCCTCGGGAATACGCAGTATTTT. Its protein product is CASSLGSLGNTQYF.

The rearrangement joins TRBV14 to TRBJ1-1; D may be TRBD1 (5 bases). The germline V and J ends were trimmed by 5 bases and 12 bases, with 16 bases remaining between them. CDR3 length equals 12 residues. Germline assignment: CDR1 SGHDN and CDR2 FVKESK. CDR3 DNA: TGTGCCAGCAGCTTAACCGGGACCCCGACTTTCTTT. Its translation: CASSLTGTPTFF.

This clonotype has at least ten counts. The CDR3 here is CASSLRTSGRAEQFF. The CDR3 region has the DNA TGTGCCAGCAGCCTCCGGACTAGCGGGAGGGCCGAGCAGTTCTTC. J is TRBJ2-1 and V is TRBV7-9; TRBD2 agrees at 15 bases. CDR1 and CDR2 from the germline V gene are SEHNR and FQNEAQ (reference sequence). This CDR3 spans 15 amino acids. V was pared by 5 bases and J by 10 bases, with 6 bases of the junction left unmatched.

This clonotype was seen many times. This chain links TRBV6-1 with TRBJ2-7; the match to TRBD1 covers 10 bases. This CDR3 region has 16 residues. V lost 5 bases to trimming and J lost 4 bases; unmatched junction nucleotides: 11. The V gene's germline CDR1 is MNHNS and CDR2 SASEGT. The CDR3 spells CASSSPRDRGLYEQYF. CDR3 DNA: TGTGCCAGCAGTTCTCCCCGGGACAGGGGCCTGTACGAGCAGTACTTC.

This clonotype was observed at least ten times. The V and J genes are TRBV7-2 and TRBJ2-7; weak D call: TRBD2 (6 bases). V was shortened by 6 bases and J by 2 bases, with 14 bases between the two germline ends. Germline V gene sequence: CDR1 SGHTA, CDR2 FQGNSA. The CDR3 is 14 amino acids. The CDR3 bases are TGTGCCAGCAGTCCAGGACTAACCCCCTACGAGCAGTACTTC. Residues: CASSPGLTPYEQYF.

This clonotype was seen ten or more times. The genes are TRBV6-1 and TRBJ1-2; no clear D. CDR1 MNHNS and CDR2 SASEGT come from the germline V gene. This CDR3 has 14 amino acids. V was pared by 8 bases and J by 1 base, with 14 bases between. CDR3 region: CASQWQSINYGYTF. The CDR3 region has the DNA TGTGCCAGCCAGTGGCAGTCGATTAACTATGGCTACACCTTC.

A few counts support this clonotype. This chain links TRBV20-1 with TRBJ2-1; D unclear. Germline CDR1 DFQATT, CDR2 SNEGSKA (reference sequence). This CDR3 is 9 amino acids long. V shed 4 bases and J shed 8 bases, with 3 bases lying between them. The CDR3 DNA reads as TGCAGTGCTACGTATGAGCAGTTCTTC. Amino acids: CSATYEQFF.

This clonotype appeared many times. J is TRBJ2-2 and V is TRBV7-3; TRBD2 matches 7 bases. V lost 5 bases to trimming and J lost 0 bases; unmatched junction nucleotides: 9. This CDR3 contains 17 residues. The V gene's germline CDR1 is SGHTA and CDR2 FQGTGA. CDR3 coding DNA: TGTGCCAGCAGCCCCCCCAGCGCGGGGGCGAACACCGGGGAGCTGTTTTTT. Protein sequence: CASSPPSAGANTGELFF.

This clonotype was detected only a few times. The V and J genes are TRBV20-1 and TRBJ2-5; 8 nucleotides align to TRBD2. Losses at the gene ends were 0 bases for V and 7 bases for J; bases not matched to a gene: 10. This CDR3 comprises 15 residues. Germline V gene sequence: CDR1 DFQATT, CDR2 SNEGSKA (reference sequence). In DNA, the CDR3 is TGCAGTGCTAGAGATTCCCCCCGGGGGGGGGGGACCCAGTACTTC. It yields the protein CSARDSPRGGGTQYF.

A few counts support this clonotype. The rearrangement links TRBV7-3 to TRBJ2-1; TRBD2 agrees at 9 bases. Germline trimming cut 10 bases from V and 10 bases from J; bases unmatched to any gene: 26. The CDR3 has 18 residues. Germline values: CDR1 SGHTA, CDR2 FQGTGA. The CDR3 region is CATTKFPPRREGLWEQFF. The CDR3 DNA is TGTGCCACCACAAAATTCCCACCCAGGCGGGAGGGCCTTTGGGAGCAGTTCTTC.